The 23 T cell receptor beta chains listed next were all sequenced from one sample in a study of radiotherapy plus CTLA-4 blockade in lung cancer. The table came from immunoSEQ multiplex PCR; TCRdb's copy has only in-frame clones and leaves some out. The sample includes about 120,000 clones, more than 75% of them seen just once. Sequenced material: peripheral blood, taken from a patient treated with radiotherapy plus ipilimumab. Receptors originate from a human donor with non-small cell lung cancer that progressed on radiotherapy plus ipilimumab. Some clones in this sample may be carry-over from other donors' samples.

The chain couples TRBV30 to TRBJ2-1; the match to TRBD2 covers 8 bases. From germline, CDR1 is GTSNPN and CDR2 SVGIG (reference sequence). The V segment lost 5 bases and the J segment 8 bases; nucleotides outside the gene matches: 11. This CDR3 spans 14 amino acids. CDR3 coding DNA: TGTGCCTGGGAGTCCGGGGGGGCCTTTGATGAGCAGTTCTTC. It specifies CAWESGGAFDEQFF.

The table lists this clone with a count of one. This rearrangement joins TRBV7-3 to TRBJ2-3; no definite D call. Trimming took 3 bases from V and 0 from J, leaving 7 bases between them. The V gene's germline CDR1 is SGHTA and CDR2 FQGTGA. This CDR3 spans 14 amino acids. CDR3 DNA sequence: TGTGCCAGCAGCTTTCGGCCTAGCACAGATACGCAGTATTTT. Translation gives CASSFRPSTDTQYF.

CDR3 nucleotide sequence: TGTGCCAGCAGCCTCGGGACAGGGGGTGGAAACACCATATATTTT. Its protein product is CASSLGTGGGNTIYF. This chain connects TRBV4-2 to TRBJ1-3; 11 nucleotides agree with TRBD1. V shed 4 bases and J 3 bases; nucleotides not matched to a gene: 2. The CDR3 is 15 residues long. Germline V gene data show CDR1 as LGHNA and CDR2 as YNFKEQ.

The chain couples TRBV7-6 to TRBJ2-1, with D possibly TRBD1 on 6 matching bases. Germline V gene sequence: CDR1 SGHVS, CDR2 FNYEAQ. The CDR3 covers 13 residues. Trimming took off 5 bases at V and 9 bases at J, with 14 bases between the two ends. The CDR3 is CASSNDRHSEQFF. In DNA, the CDR3 is TGTGCCAGCAGCAACGACAGGCATAGTGAGCAGTTCTTC.

This clone was seen a single time. The chain joins TRBV5-1 to TRBJ2-7; maybe TRBD1 (6 bases). The germline V gene has CDR1 SGHRS and CDR2 YFSETQ. The CDR3 is 15 residues long. Deletions cut 4 bases from V and 2 bases from J, with 16 bases between. The CDR3 nucleotides are TGCGCCAGCAGCGAGGGGGACCTACGGACCTACGAGCAGTACTTC. This gives the protein CASSEGDLRTYEQYF.

The chain is built from TRBV6-6 and TRBJ1-2, with TRBD1 identical over 10 bases. V dropped 8 bases and J dropped 8; count of bases not matched to a gene: 14. CDR3 length equals 15 residues. The germline V gene encodes CDR1 MNHNY and CDR2 SVGAGI (reference sequence). The CDR3 region has the DNA TGTGCCAGCGGTTTCGTCATTCCGACAGGGGGCGGCTACACCTTC. Protein: CASGFVIPTGGGYTF.

This clone is medium-sized (0.01 to 0.1%) by share. The CDR3 DNA reads TGTGCCAGCAGTCCTCAGACTAGCGGGGTAACCTACGAGCAGTACTTC. Translating gives CASSPQTSGVTYEQYF. The chain joins TRBV25-1 to TRBJ2-7; TRBD2 matches 11 bases. V lost 5 bases and J lost 2; bases outside the gene matches: 8. CDR3 length: 16 amino acids. Germline values: CDR1 MGHDK, CDR2 SYGVNS.

This clone was seen only once. The chain combines TRBV5-1 with TRBJ2-1; D gene uncertain. Trimming removed 2 bases at V and 9 bases at J, with 15 bases between. The CDR3 consists of 14 residues. Germline CDR1 is SGHRS and CDR2 is YFSETQ. The CDR3 DNA follows: TGCGCCAGCAGCTTCGACTCTATTCAAGGTGAGCAGTTCTTC. Protein sequence: CASSFDSIQGEQFF.

This clone came up once. The rearrangement uses TRBV2 and TRBJ2-7; D is uncertain. Germline CDR1 reads SNHLY; CDR2 reads FYNNEI. The CDR3 contains 14 residues. V was pared by 8 bases and J by 4 bases, with 18 bases between. The CDR3 protein is CASSGTVGIYEQYF. As DNA, the CDR3 is TGTGCCAGCTCCGGCACTGTAGGTATTTACGAGCAGTACTTC.

The chain recombines TRBV5-1 with TRBJ2-5; D ambiguous. From germline, CDR1 is SGHRS and CDR2 YFSETQ. CDR3 size: 16 residues. V shed 0 bases and J shed 4 bases, with 16 bases lying between them. CDR3 DNA: TGCGCCAGCAGCTTGGGTTACGGCCCTATCCGAGAGACCCAGTACTTC. Protein product: CASSLGYGPIRETQYF.

The chain recombines TRBV30 with TRBJ1-1; D not certain. V lost 4 bases to trimming and J lost 1 base, with 16 bases between them. The CDR3 consists of 15 residues. Germline lookup yields CDR1 GTSNPN and CDR2 SVGIG (reference sequence). The CDR3 sequence is CAWMVRQPKNTEAFF. The CDR3, as DNA: TGTGCCTGGATGGTCCGGCAGCCTAAGAACACTGAAGCTTTCTTT. Full variable domain (missing parts from reference TRBV30 and TRBJ1-1): SQTIHQWPATLVQPVGSPLSLECTVEGTSNPNLYWYRQAAGRGLQLLFYSVGIGQISSEVPQNLSASRPQDRQFILSSKKLLLSDSGFYLCAWMVRQPKNTEAFFGQGTRLTVV.

This chain connects TRBV18 to TRBJ2-7, with TRBD1 matching 7 bases. CDR1 KGHSH and CDR2 LQKENI come from the germline V gene. The CDR3 runs to 15 residues. J was trimmed by 5 bases and V by 3 bases; bases with no gene match: 10. The CDR3 sequence: CASSPLTGTADEQYF. CDR3 in DNA: TGTGCCAGCTCACCTCTGACCGGGACAGCTGACGAGCAGTACTTC.

V and J are TRBV7-2 and TRBJ2-2, with D tentatively TRBD1 (5 bases). From germline, CDR1 is SGHTA and CDR2 FQGNSA. The CDR3 extends over 17 amino acids. V lost 0 bases, J lost 3 bases, and 14 bases lay in between. This chain's CDR3 is CASSLAPMVGDTGELFF. The CDR3 DNA follows: TGTGCCAGCAGCTTAGCGCCCATGGTAGGGGACACCGGGGAGCTGTTTTTT.

This clone appeared once. The J gene is TRBJ2-6, the V gene TRBV6-1; D gene ambiguous. V gave up 8 bases and J gave up 5 bases, with 10 bases separating them. The CDR3 sequence is 13 residues long. CDR1 and CDR2 from the germline V gene are MNHNS and SASEGT. The CDR3 reads CASRTGWANVLTF. CDR3 DNA sequence: TGTGCCAGCCGTACCGGGTGGGCCAACGTCCTGACTTTC.

The J gene is TRBJ2-3, the V gene TRBV29-1; tentatively, D is TRBD2 (5 bases). The CDR3 runs to 12 residues. V was shortened by 7 bases and J by 3 bases, with 11 bases between the two germline ends. Germline V gene lookup returns CDR1 SQVTM and CDR2 ANQGSEA. CDR3 sequence: CSGLSGTDTQYF. The CDR3 region has the DNA TGCAGCGGTCTCTCGGGGACAGATACGCAGTATTTT.

This clone was counted only a few times. V and J are TRBV4-2 and TRBJ2-5; TRBD1 agrees at 9 bases. CDR3 length: 16 amino acids. Germline V CDR1 and CDR2: LGHNA, YNFKEQ. V lost 1 base to trimming and J lost 1 base; unmatched junction nucleotides: 4. CDR3 sequence: CASSQGRQGGQETQYF. CDR3 sequence (DNA): TGTGCCAGCAGCCAAGGGAGACAGGGGGGCCAAGAGACCCAGTACTTC.

The chain uses TRBV30 and TRBJ1-1; weak D call: TRBD1 (6 bases). V was pared by 5 bases and J by 0 bases, with 13 bases between. The CDR3 has 14 amino acids. Germline lookup yields CDR1 GTSNPN and CDR2 SVGIG (reference sequence). This CDR3 reads CAWSTGSVNTEAFF. The CDR3 region has the DNA TGTGCCTGGTCTACAGGGTCGGTGAACACTGAAGCTTTCTTT. The full variable domain, with the rest looked up from reference TRBV30 and TRBJ1-1, is SQTIHQWPATLVQPVGSPLSLECTVEGTSNPNLYWYRQAAGRGLQLLFYSVGIGQISSEVPQNLSASRPQDRQFILSSKKLLLSDSGFYLCAWSTGSVNTEAFFGQGTRLTVV.

This chain uses TRBV6-1 with TRBJ2-2, with D perhaps matching TRBD1 (5 bases). With 1 base removed from V and 7 bases from J, the gap between germline ends came to 13 bases. Germline V CDR1 and CDR2: MNHNS, SASEGT. The length of the CDR3 is 15 residues. CDR3 nucleotide sequence: TGTGCCAGCAGTGAAGTAGTAGTAGGGGTCGGGGAGCTGTTTTTT. It translates to CASSEVVVGVGELFF.

The chain is built from TRBV5-5 and TRBJ2-7; 11 bases match TRBD1. Per the germline V gene, CDR1 is SGHKS and CDR2 is YYEKEE (reference sequence). J lost 6 bases, V lost 5 bases, and 10 bases had no gene match. This CDR3 has 15 amino acids. As DNA, the CDR3 is TGTGCCAGCAGTTCAGACCCGGGACAGGGGGTCGAGCAGTACTTC. Protein sequence: CASSSDPGQGVEQYF. Full variable domain (outside the CDR3, taken from reference TRBV5-5 and TRBJ2-7): DAGVTQSPTHLIKTRGQQVTLRCSPISGHKSVSWYQQVLGQGPQFIFQYYEKEERGRGNFPDRFSARQFPNYSSELNVNALLLGDSALYLCASSSDPGQGVEQYFGPGTRLTVT.

The rearrangement uses TRBV6-5 and TRBJ2-7; D remains unclear. Trimming removed 6 bases from V and 6 bases from J, with 18 bases in between. The CDR3 covers 14 residues. Germline values: CDR1 MNHEY, CDR2 SVGAGI. CDR3 protein: CASRQTLTDVEQYF. CDR3 sequence (DNA): TGTGCCAGCAGGCAGACTCTTACGGATGTCGAGCAGTACTTC.

The rearrangement links TRBV6-4 to TRBJ1-2, with no clear D. This CDR3 is 14 amino acids long. CDR1 and CDR2 from the germline V gene are MRHNA and SNTAGT. V dropped 0 bases and J dropped 7 bases, with 12 bases sitting between them. This CDR3 is CASSDSGLTLGYTF. CDR3 bases: TGTGCCAGCAGTGACTCGGGTTTGACGCTTGGCTACACCTTC.

The chain uses TRBV28 and TRBJ2-7, with 8 bases matching TRBD1. The CDR3 runs 16 residues. Germline loops: CDR1 MDHEN, CDR2 SYDVKM. With V trimmed by 5 bases and J by 2 bases, 11 bases remained unmatched. The DNA for the CDR3 is TGTGCCAGCAGTACCCCCCAGGGGGCGCCCCCCTACGAGCAGTACTTC. Translation gives CASSTPQGAPPYEQYF.

The chain links TRBV5-1 to TRBJ2-1; TRBD2 is a possible D gene (6 bases). V was shortened by 1 base and J by 9 bases, with 11 bases between the two germline ends. Germline V gene lookup returns CDR1 SGHRS and CDR2 YFSETQ. CDR3 length: 13 residues. The CDR3 nucleotides read TGCGCCAGCAGCTTGACTAGCTTCGGTGAGCAGTTCTTC. As protein: CASSLTSFGEQFF.